This TCR beta chain comes out of a study of metastatic and nonmetastatic thyroid tumors. Study in general: A comparison of repertoires was made across blood and tumor or nodule tissue from malignant and benign thyroid patients.

All patients reached thyroid surgery having received no treatment beforehand. The CDR3 totals 14 residues. V was pared by 2 bases and J by 2 bases, with 8 bases between. The germline V gene has CDR1 SGHAT and CDR2 FQNNGV. In the authors' workflow: The authors used CDR3 differences across clinicopathological groups to build a distant-metastasis classifier for papillary thyroid cancer. TCRdb used MiXCR to call clones anew from the PCR reads. It is TCRdb's table, rather than the study itself, that gives the V and J calls and clone size. The table records roughly 18,000 clones, 26% of them present only once.

The sample comprised tumor tissue. The chain carries TRBV11-2 and TRBJ2-3; D not resolved. This sequence originates from a female donor with papillary thyroid cancer or a benign thyroid nodule (not recorded which). Some clones in this sample may be carry-over from other donors' samples. The CDR3, as DNA: TGTGCCAGCAGCTTAATCGGCTCCACAGATACGCAGTATTTT. Its translation is CASSLIGSTDTQYF.